This T cell receptor (beta chain) was identified during a study of CD8 T cells in Susac syndrome. V lost 7 bases and J lost 6, with 16 bases in between. The germline V gene has CDR1 SGHTA and CDR2 FQGNSA. There are 14 residues in the CDR3. Controls were healthy donors (matched for age and sex). Reverse transcription of 0.5 to 1 ug RNA was performed with random hexamers. TCRdb called the immunoSEQ multiplex PCR reads again in MiXCR, with one record for every CDR3 protein. The sample has 90,000 to 150,000 distinct CDR3 sequences, about nine tenths seen once. Sequenced material: CD4+ T cells from PBMCs. The rearrangement uses TRBV7-2 and TRBJ2-1; unclear D gene. The sequence came from a human donor in good health. This CDR3 reads CASTSMRALNEQFF. The CDR3 DNA sequence: TGTGCCAGCACCTCCATGAGAGCCCTCAATGAGCAGTTCTTC.